This T cell receptor (beta chain) is drawn from a study of T cells after posttransplantation cyclophosphamide. Busulfan-fludarabine conditioning, marrow transplant, and cyclophosphamide on days +3 and +4 were administered. Repertoires were generated with immunoSEQ multiplex PCR, while TCRdb's copy carries only in-frame clones and drops some. The data show over 10,000 clones, with none appearing a single time. Study outcomes and limitations: Blood and skin or GI T cell repertoires showed limited TRB overlap.

This clone was recorded many times. Its specificity is not known. The origin of this receptor is a female patient between 40 and 55 years old who received an allogeneic stem cell transplant from a related donor, was CMV-positive, and had acute GVHD only. Some T cells may be transferred from the graft donor. Sequenced here: PBMCs, sampled after allogeneic stem cell transplant with posttransplant cyclophosphamide.

CDR3 sequence reads: CAISETGGSEQYV. The CDR3 DNA reads as TGTGCCATCAGTGAGACGGGAGGGTCTGAGCAGTACGTC. The V and J genes are TRBV10-3 and TRBJ2-7, with 8 nucleotides matching TRBD2. Trimming cost V 2 bases and J 7 bases; bases outside gene matches: 4. This CDR3 spans 13 amino acids. Germline CDR1 ENHRY, CDR2 SYGVKD.